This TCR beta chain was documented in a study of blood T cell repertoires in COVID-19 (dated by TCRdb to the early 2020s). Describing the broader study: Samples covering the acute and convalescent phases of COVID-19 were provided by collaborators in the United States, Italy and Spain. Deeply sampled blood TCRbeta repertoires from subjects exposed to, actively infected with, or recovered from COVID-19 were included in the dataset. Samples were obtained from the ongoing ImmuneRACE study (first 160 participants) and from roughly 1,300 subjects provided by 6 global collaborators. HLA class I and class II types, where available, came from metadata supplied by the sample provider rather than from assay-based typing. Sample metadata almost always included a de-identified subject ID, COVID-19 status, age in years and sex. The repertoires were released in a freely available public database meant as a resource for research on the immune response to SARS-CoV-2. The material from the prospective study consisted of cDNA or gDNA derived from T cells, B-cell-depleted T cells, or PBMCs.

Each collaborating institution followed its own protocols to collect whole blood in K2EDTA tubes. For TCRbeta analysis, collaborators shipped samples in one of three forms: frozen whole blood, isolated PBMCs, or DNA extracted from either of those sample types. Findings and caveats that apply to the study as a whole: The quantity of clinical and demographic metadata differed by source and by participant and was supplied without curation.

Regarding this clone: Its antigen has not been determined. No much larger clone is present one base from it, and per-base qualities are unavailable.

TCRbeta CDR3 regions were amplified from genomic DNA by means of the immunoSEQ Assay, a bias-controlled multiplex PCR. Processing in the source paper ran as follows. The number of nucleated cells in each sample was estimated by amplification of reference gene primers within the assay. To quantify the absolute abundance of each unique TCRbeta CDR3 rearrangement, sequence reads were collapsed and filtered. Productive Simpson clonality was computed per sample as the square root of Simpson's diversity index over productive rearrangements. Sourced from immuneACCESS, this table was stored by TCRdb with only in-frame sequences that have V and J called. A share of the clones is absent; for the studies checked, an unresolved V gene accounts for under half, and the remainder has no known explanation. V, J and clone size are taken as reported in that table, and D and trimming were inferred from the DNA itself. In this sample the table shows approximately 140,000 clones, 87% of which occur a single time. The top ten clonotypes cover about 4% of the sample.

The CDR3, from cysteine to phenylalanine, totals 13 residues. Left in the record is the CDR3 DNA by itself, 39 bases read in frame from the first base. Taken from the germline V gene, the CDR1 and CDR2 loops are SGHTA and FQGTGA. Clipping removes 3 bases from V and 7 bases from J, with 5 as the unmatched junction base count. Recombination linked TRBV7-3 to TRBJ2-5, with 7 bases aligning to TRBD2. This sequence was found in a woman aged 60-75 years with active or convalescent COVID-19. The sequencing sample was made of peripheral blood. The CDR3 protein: CASSLGGEWTQYF. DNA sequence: TGTGCCAGCAGCTTGGGAGGGGAATGGACCCAGTACTTC.